This is a list of T cell receptor beta chains from one sample in a study of shared clonotypes between healthy human individuals. Sequenced by immunoSEQ multiplex PCR; TCRdb stores in-frame clones only, minus some. The data show about 590,000 clones, 95% to 96% seen once. Material: naive CD8+ T cells sorted from blood. The receptor source for this set is a woman in her 30s in good health. Each CDR3 is given with its conserved first and last residue. A D gene is named only where the DNA matches it firmly. Clone size is stated in some rows and not others, as once, few, many or a class when expanded.

v_call	j_call	cdr3_length	d_call	clone_size	cdr3_aa	cdr3_nt
TRBV28	TRBJ2-5	15	TRBD1	-	CASSPLKTGSETQYF	TGTGCCAGCAGTCCTTTGAAGACAGGGTCAGAGACCCAGTACTTC
TRBV14	TRBJ2-5	11	-	once	CASSHAGTQYF	TGTGCCAGCAGCCATGCCGGGACACAATACTTC
TRBV30	TRBJ2-7	14	-	-	CAWTPGSPAYEQYF	TGTGCCTGGACCCCCGGATCTCCAGCCTACGAGCAGTACTTC
TRBV11-2	TRBJ2-7	17	TRBD2	-	CASSLDSRTSGIYEQYF	TGTGCCAGCAGCTTAGATAGTCGGACTAGCGGGATCTACGAGCAGTACTTC
TRBV28	TRBJ2-4	16	TRBD1	-	CASSSGQGALSDIQYF	TGTGCCAGCAGTTCGGGACAGGGGGCTCTAAGCGACATTCAGTACTTC
TRBV27	TRBJ1-1	12	-	-	CASRSGGREAFF	TGTGCCAGCAGATCTGGCGGAAGGGAAGCTTTCTTT
TRBV7-8	TRBJ2-7	16	TRBD2	-	CASSLAVGLASYEQYF	TGTGCCAGCAGCTTAGCGGTAGGACTAGCGAGCTACGAGCAGTACTTC
TRBV7-9	TRBJ1-2	12	-	-	CASSLKGDGHTF	TGTGCCAGCAGCTTAAAAGGGGATGGCCACACCTTC
TRBV2	TRBJ2-7	14	-	-	CASNVQSTNPEQYF	TGTGCCAGCAACGTCCAGTCTACGAACCCCGAGCAGTACTTC
TRBV6-1	TRBJ2-7	14	-	-	CASSAGLGAYEQYF	TGTGCCAGCAGTGCGGGGCTCGGGGCCTACGAGCAGTACTTC
TRBV28	TRBJ2-5	15	TRBD2	-	CASSRLAGGRETQYF	TGTGCCAGCAGTAGACTAGCGGGAGGGCGAGAGACCCAGTACTTC
TRBV2	TRBJ2-1	13	-	-	CASSDPDYNEQFF	TGTGCCAGCAGTGACCCCGACTACAATGAGCAGTTCTTC
TRBV2	TRBJ1-2	13	-	once	CASNQPPNYGYTF	TGTGCCAGCAATCAGCCACCTAACTATGGCTACACCTTC
TRBV14	TRBJ1-1	16	-	-	CASSQDGWGENTEAFF	TGTGCCAGCAGCCAGGACGGCTGGGGGGAGAACACTGAAGCTTTCTTT
TRBV7-9	TRBJ2-1	16	TRBD2	-	CASSFEGLAFYNEQFF	TGTGCCAGCAGCTTCGAGGGACTAGCTTTCTACAATGAGCAGTTCTTC
TRBV6-1	TRBJ2-4	15	-	-	CASSDRQPRGNIQYF	TGTGCCAGCAGTGACCGACAGCCGAGGGGAAACATTCAGTACTTC
TRBV27	TRBJ1-5	13	-	-	CASGYTSNQPQHF	TGTGCCAGCGGGTACACTAGCAATCAGCCCCAGCATTTT
TRBV11-2	TRBJ2-4	14	-	-	CASSQTGIHNIQYF	TGTGCCAGCAGCCAGACAGGAATCCATAACATTCAGTACTTC
TRBV29-1	TRBJ1-1	11	-	once	CSASRAYGAFF	TGCAGCGCCTCTCGGGCGTATGGAGCTTTCTTT
TRBV28	TRBJ1-5	15	TRBD1	-	CASSSRTGGDQPQHF	TGTGCCAGCAGCAGCAGGACAGGGGGCGATCAGCCCCAGCATTTT
TRBV7-8	TRBJ2-6	14	-	-	CASSLVSRANVLTF	TGTGCCAGCAGCTTAGTATCGAGGGCCAACGTCCTGACTTTC
TRBV28	TRBJ2-5	17	-	-	CASSLGRSVPDQETQYF	TGTGCCAGCAGTTTAGGGAGGAGCGTGCCCGACCAAGAGACCCAGTACTTC
TRBV14	TRBJ2-5	14	-	-	CASSHSTGWETQYF	TGTGCCAGCAGCCATTCAACTGGCTGGGAGACCCAGTACTTC
TRBV5-6	TRBJ2-5	16	TRBD1	-	CASSWATQGAGETQYF	TGTGCCAGCAGCTGGGCCACCCAGGGGGCGGGGGAGACCCAGTACTTC
TRBV27	TRBJ2-2	13	-	-	CASSLAPIGELFF	TGTGCCAGCAGTTTAGCCCCCATTGGGGAGCTGTTTTTT
TRBV10-2	TRBJ1-2	13	-	-	CASSEPGVYGYTF	TGCGCCAGCAGTGAGCCAGGGGTCTATGGCTACACCTTC
TRBV4-1	TRBJ2-1	17	TRBD2	-	CASSQGATGLGGDEQFF	TGCGCCAGCAGCCAGGGGGCCACGGGACTAGGAGGCGATGAGCAGTTCTTC
TRBV6-5	TRBJ1-1	13	-	-	CASSYGEATEAFF	TGTGCCAGCAGTTACGGTGAGGCTACTGAAGCTTTCTTT
TRBV4-2	TRBJ2-7	17	TRBD2	-	CASSQEGLAGGSYEQYF	TGTGCCAGCAGCCAAGAGGGGCTAGCGGGAGGGTCCTACGAGCAGTACTTC
TRBV6-5	TRBJ2-3	13	-	-	CASSAASTDTQYF	TGTGCCAGCAGCGCCGCGAGCACAGATACGCAGTATTTT
TRBV6-1	TRBJ2-2	13	-	-	CASQHREPGELFF	TGTGCCAGCCAACACAGGGAGCCCGGGGAGCTGTTTTTT
TRBV28	TRBJ2-1	15	TRBD2	-	CASSLRAGRDNEQFF	TGTGCCAGCAGTTTAAGAGCGGGAAGGGACAATGAGCAGTTCTTC